The clone carrying this T cell receptor (beta chain) was picked up many times. Germline lookup yields CDR1 MGHRA and CDR2 YSYEKL. The CDR3 covers 20 residues. The J segment lost 4 bases and the V segment lost 3 bases, leaving 15 bases of the junction unmatched. This specimen belongs to a study of naive and memory T cell subsets. The beta constant-region primer was an equimolar mix of two oligonucleotides covering TRBC1 and TRBC2. Nested alpha and beta constant-region primers with the SP2 primer drove four PCR rounds on ligated cDNA. A 12-nucleotide UMI and the SP2 primer were added to the cDNA 3' end by oligonucleotide ligation. TCRdb reprocessed the UMI-ligation and nested PCR reads with MiXCR, giving one entry per CDR3 protein. The table records over 65,000 distinct CDR3 sequences, 9% of them present only once.

The chain recombines TRBV4-1 with TRBJ1-4, with 12 bases that match TRBD1. This sequence was found in a human donor in good health. The sample consisted of naive CD8+ T cells from blood. This CDR3 reads CASSHFYPGQGAQDNEKLFF. CDR3 DNA: TGCGCCAGCAGCCACTTCTACCCGGGACAGGGGGCGCAGGATAATGAAAAACTGTTTTTT.